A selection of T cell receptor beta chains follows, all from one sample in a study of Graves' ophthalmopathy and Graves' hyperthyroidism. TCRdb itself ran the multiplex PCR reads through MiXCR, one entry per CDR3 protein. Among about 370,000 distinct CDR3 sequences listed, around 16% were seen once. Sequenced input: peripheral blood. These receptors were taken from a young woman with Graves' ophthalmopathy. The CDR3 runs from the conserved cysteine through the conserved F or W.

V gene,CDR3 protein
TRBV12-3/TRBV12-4,CASSWGTVGNQPQHF
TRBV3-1,CASSQELVGRETQYF
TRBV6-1,CASSERHSGLAGTVTYEQYF
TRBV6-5,CASRTVHYGYTF
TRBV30,CAWTAQGGSPLHF
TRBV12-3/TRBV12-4,CASYLTGSNQPQHF
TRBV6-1,CASSSGTGVFEQYF
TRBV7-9,CASSKGWAEQYF
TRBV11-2,CASSLLRGETQYF
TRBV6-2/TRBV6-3,CASSYEARTEAFF
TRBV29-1,CSDRGDRETQYF
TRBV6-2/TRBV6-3,CASSTGTSGLYEQYF
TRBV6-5,CASSYSRDMAGNTIYF
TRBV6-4,CASRASGGLNSPLHF
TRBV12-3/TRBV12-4,CASSRSGTEFYEQYF